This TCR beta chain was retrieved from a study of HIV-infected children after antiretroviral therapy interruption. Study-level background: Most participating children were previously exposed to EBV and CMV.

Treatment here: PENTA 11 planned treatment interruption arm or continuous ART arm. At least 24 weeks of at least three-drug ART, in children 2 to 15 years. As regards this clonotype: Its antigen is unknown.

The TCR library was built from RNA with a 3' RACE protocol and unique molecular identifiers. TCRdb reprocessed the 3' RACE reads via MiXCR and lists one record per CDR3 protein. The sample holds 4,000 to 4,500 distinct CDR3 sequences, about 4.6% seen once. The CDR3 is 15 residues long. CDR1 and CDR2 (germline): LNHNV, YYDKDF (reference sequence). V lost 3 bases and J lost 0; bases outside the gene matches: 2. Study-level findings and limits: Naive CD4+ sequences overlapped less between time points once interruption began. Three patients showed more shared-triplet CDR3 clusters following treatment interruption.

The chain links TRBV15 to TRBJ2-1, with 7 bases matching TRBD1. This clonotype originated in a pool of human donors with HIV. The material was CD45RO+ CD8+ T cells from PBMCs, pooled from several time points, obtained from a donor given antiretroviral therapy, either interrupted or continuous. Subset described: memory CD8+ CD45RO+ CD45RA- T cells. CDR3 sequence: CATSRGQTSYNEQFF. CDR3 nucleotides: TGTGCCACCAGCAGGGGACAGACCTCCTACAATGAGCAGTTCTTC.